The present T cell receptor beta chain was sequenced within a study of T cell responses to AZD1222 COVID-19 vaccine. The repertoire was sequenced with immunoSEQ multiplex PCR; TCRdb's copy has only in-frame clones and lacks some. Of about 93,000 clones in the sample, about 87% are singletons; the top ten hold 15% to 20%. The V end lost 7 bases, the J end lost 5 bases, and 14 bases lay between the germline ends. Looked up from germline, CDR1 is SNHLY and CDR2 is FYNNEI. The CDR3 is 13 residues long. Points on this clone: The antigen remains undetermined.

Regarding the study as a whole: Donor demographics were predominantly white British with a female majority; clonal diversity may be underestimated.

The chain carries TRBV2 and TRBJ1-1; D is unresolved. The sample consisted of peripheral blood, taken on day 0 of AZD1222 vaccination. The origin of this receptor is an adult in good health. The CDR3 nucleotides are TGTGCCAGCATCCTCGGCAGCCCTACTGAAGCTTTCTTT. Translation: CASILGSPTEAFF. Variable domain in full (rest from reference TRBV2 and TRBJ1-1): EPEVTQTPSHQVTQMGQEVILRCVPISNHLYFYWYRQILGQKVEFLVSFYNNEISEKSEIFDDQFSVERPDGSNFTLKIRSTKLEDSAMYFCASILGSPTEAFFGQGTRLTVV.